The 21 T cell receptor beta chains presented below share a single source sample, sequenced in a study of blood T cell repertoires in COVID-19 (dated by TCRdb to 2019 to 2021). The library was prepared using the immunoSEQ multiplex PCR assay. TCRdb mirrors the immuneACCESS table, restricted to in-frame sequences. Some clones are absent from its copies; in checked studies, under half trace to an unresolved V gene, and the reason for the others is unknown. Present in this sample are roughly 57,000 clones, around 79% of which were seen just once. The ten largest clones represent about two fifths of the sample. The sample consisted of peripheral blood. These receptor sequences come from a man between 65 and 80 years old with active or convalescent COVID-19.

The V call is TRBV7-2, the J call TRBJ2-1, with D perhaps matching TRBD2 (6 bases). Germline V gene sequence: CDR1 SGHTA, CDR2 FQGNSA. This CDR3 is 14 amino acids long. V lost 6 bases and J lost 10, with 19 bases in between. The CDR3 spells CASSRGSMTREQFF. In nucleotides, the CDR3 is TGTGCCAGCAGTCGGGGGTCCATGACGAGGGAGCAGTTCTTC.

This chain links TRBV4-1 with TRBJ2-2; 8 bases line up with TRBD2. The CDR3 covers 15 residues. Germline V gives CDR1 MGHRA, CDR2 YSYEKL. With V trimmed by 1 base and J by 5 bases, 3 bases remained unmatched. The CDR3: CASSQVERGTGELFF. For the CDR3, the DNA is TGCGCCAGCAGCCAAGTAGAGCGGGGGACCGGGGAGCTGTTTTTT.

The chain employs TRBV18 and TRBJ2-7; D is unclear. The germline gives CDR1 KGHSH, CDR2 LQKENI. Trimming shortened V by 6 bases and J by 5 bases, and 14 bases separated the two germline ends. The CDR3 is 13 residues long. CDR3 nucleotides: TGTGCCAGCTCCGTAGCCCCTCAGAACGAGCAGTACTTC. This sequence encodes CASSVAPQNEQYF.

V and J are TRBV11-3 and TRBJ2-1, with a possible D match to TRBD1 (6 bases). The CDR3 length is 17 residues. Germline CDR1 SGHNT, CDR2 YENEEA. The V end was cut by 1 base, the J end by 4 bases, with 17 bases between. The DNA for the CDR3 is TGTGCCAGCAGCTTAGGTCCTCGAAGGGGGAGATACAATGAGCAGTTCTTC. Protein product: CASSLGPRRGRYNEQFF.

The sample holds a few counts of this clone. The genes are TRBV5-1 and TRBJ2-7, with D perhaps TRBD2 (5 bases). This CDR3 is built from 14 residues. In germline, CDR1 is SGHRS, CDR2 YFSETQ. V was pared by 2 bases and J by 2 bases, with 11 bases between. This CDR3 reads CASSLDTGTYEQYF. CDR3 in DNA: TGCGCCAGCAGCTTAGATACGGGGACCTACGAGCAGTACTTC.

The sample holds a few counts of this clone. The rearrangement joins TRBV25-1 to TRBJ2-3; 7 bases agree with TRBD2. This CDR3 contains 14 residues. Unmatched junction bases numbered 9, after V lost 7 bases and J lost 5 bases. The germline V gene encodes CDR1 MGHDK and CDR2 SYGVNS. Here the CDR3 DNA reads TGTGCCAGCAACCGGGGAGGGGCCGGAGATACGCAGTATTTT. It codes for CASNRGGAGDTQYF.

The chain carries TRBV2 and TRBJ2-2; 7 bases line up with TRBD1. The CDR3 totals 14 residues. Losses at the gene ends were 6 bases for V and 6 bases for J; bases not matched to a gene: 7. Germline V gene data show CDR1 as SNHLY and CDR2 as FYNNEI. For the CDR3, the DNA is TGTGCCAGCAGATACAGGGGAATGGCCGGGGAGCTGTTTTTT. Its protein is CASRYRGMAGELFF.

CDR3 amino acids: CASSPKLGGETQYF. The DNA of the CDR3 is TGTGCCAGTAGTCCCAAGCTAGGGGGAGAGACCCAGTACTTC. The chain couples TRBV19 to TRBJ2-5; TRBD1 might be the D (6 bases). There are 14 residues in the CDR3. Germline CDR1 LNHDA, CDR2 SQIVND (reference sequence). Trimming cost V 5 bases and J 4 bases, with 14 bases left between them.

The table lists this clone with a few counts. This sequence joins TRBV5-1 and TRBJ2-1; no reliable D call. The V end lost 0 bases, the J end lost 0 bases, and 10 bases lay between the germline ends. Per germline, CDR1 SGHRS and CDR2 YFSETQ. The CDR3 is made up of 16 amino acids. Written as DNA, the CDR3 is TGCGCCAGCAGCTTGGCAACACAGAGCTCCTACAATGAGCAGTTCTTC. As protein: CASSLATQSSYNEQFF.

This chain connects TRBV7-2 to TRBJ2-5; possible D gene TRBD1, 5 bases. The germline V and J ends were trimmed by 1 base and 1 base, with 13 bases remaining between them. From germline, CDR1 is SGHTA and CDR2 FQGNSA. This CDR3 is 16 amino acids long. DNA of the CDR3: TGTGCCAGCAGCTTAGTCGGTAAAGGGGTCCAAGAGACCCAGTACTTC. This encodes CASSLVGKGVQETQYF.

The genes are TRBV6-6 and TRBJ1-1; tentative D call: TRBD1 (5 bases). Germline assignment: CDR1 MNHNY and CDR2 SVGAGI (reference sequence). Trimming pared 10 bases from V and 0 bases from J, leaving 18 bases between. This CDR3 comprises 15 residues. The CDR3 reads CAIAPRQGMNTEAFF. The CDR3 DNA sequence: TGTGCCATTGCGCCTCGTCAGGGCATGAACACTGAAGCTTTCTTT.

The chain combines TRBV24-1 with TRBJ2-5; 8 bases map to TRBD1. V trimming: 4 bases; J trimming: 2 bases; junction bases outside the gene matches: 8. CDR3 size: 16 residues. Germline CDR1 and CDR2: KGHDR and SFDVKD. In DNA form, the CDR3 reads TGTGCCACCAGTGAACCGGGACGACAGGGGCAAGAGACCCAGTACTTC. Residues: CATSEPGRQGQETQYF.

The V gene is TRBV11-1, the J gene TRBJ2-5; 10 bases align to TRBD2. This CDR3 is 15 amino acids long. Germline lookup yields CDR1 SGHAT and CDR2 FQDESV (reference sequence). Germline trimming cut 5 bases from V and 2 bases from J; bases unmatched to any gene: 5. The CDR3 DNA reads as TGTGCCAGCAGCCCCAAGCGGGGGGGGCAAGAGACCCAGTACTTC. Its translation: CASSPKRGGQETQYF.

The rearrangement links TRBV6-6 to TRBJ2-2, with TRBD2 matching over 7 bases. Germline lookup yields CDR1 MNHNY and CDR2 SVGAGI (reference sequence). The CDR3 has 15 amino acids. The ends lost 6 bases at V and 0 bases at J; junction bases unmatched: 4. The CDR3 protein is CASRVGGSNTGELFF. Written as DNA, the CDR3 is TGTGCCAGCAGAGTGGGGGGGTCGAACACCGGGGAGCTGTTTTTT.

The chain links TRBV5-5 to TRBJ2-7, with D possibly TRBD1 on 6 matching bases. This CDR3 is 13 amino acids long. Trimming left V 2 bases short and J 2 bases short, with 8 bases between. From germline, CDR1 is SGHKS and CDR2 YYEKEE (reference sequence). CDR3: CASSFRDTYEQYF. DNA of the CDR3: TGTGCCAGCAGCTTCCGGGACACCTACGAGCAGTACTTC.

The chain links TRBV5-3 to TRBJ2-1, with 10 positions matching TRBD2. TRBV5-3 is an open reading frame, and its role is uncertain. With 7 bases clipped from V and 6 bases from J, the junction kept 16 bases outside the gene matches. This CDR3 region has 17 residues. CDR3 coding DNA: TGTGCCAGATCTTCCCTTCCCCTAGCGGGAGTCCCCAATGAGCAGTTCTTC. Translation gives CARSSLPLAGVPNEQFF.

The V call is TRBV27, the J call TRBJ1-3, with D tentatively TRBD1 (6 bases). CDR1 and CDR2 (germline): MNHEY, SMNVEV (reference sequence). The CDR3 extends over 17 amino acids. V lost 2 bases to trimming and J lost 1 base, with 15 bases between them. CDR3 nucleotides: TGTGCCAGCAGTTTAGAGGCAGGGGATGGGTCTGGAAACACCATATATTTT. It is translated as CASSLEAGDGSGNTIYF.

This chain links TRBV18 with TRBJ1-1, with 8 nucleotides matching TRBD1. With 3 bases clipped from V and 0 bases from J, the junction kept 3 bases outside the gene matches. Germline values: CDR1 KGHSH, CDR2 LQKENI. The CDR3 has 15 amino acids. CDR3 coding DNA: TGTGCCAGCTCACCCGAGACAGGGGTGAACACTGAAGCTTTCTTT. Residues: CASSPETGVNTEAFF. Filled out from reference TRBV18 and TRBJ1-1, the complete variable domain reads NAGVMQNPRHLVRRRGQEARLRCSPMKGHSHVYWYRQLPEEGLKFMVYLQKENIIDESGMPKERFSAEFPKEGPSILRIQQVVRGDSAAYFCASSPETGVNTEAFFGQGTRLTVV.

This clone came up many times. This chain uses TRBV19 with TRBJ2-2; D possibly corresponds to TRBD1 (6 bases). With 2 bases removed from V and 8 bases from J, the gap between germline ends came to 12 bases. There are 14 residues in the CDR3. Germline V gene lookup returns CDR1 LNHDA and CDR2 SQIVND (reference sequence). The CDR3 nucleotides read TGTGCCAGTAGTATACAGGGGTCCGGGGGGGAGCTGTTTTTT. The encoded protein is CASSIQGSGGELFF.

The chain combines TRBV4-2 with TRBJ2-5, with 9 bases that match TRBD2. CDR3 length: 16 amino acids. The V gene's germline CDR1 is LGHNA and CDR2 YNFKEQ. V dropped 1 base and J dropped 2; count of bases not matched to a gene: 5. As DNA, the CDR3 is TGTGCCAGCAGCCAAGTTTCTAGCGGGACACAAGAGACCCAGTACTTC. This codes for CASSQVSSGTQETQYF.

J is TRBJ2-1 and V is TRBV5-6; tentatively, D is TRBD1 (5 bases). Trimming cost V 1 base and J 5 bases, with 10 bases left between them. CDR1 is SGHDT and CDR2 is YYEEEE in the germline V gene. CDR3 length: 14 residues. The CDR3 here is CASSLQGAHNEQFF. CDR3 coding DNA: TGTGCCAGCAGCTTGCAAGGGGCTCACAATGAGCAGTTCTTC.